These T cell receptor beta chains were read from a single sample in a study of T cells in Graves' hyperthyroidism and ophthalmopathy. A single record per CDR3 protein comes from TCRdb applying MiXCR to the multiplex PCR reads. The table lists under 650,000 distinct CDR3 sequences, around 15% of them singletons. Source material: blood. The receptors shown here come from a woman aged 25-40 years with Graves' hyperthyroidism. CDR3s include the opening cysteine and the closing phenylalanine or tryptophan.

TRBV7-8	CASSSPLGLAVREQFF
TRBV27	CASSSWEHAEQYF
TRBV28	CASSLAGQAATEAFF
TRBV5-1	CASSALGPNTEAFF
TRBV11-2	CASSYLTGGYEQYF
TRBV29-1	CSVEDDWGKSTDTQYF
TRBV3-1	CASSSSGTGDTDTQYF
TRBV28	CASSLPDRGSRKNTEAFF
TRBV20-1	CSAPMTAGAYNEQFF
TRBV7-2	CASSKGPGRRGEKLFF
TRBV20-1	CSASSYNEQFF
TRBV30	CAWRGQGAGEQYF
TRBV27	CASSTRAGGDYGYTF
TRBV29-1	CSALDTSRTQYF
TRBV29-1	CSVAGVAGKNSGYEQYF
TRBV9	CASSPPESVDTQYF
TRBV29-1	CSVEEETVSYSGNTIYF
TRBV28	CASRGGAYNEQFF
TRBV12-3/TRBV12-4	CASSLADAYNSPLHF
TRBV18	CASSPGLVAEQYF
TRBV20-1	CSARGLQQSSYNEQFF
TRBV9	CASSVATGTVRGAVAGNTIYF
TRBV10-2	CASSESNFNQPQHF
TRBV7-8	CASSLPPPGPYEQYF
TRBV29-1	CSVKDVTGELFF
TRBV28	CASLGGPYGYTF
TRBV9	CASSVAGDGYTF
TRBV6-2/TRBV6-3	CASRVGVNNQPQHF
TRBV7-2	CASSHGGQGVEKLFF
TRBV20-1	CSARDYQHSTDTQYF
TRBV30	CAWSRRENTEAFF
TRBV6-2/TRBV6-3	CASRRTSRRDTQYF
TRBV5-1	CTSSLDSPNYGYTF
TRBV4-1	CASSQAPGSAYEQYF
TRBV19	CASSTVLGYEQYF
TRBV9	CASSGGAEGQETQYF
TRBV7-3	CASSLTGDRNSPLHF
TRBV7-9	CASSDLPGGDTQYF
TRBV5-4	CASSLEDGRALSETQYF
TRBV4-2	CASSQEAGDGGDEQFF
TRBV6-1	CASTPSSYEQYF
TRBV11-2	CASSLGTSGNVEFF
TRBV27	CATGDNSYNSPLHF
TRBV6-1	CASSPEPGYTGANVLTF
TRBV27	CASSLFSGLAGGAGNQETQYF
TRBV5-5	CASTVPHNNEQFF